This T cell receptor (beta chain) was sequenced for a study of spatial heterogeneity in lung cancer. Regarding the study as a whole: One measure, the expanded intratumoral alpha and beta TCR count, tracked tumor mutation counts.

Within the sample, this clonotype is medium-sized. What it recognizes is unknown. Stated time point: sample taken at primary tumor resection. Frozen PBMC, nontumor lung or tumor provided whole RNA, which was sequenced unsorted. TCRdb re-called the 5' RACE reads with MiXCR, one entry per CDR3 protein. The sample records approximately 9,500 distinct CDR3 sequences, over 3.5% being singletons. Germline V gene lookup returns CDR1 SGHRS and CDR2 YFSETQ. The germline V and J ends were trimmed by 7 bases and 6 bases, with 14 bases remaining between them. This CDR3 contains 13 residues. The material sequenced was lung tumor tissue, taken at surgery. The source of this sequence is a female donor with early-stage non-small cell lung cancer. J is TRBJ2-1 and V is TRBV5-1; no firm D call. The CDR3 region is CASYLRAGNEQFF. The CDR3 DNA reads TGCGCCAGCTACCTCCGGGCAGGCAATGAGCAGTTCTTC. The whole variable domain, remainder taken from reference TRBV5-1 and TRBJ2-1, is KAGVTQTPRYLIKTRGQQVTLSCSPISGHRSVSWYQQTPGQGLQFLFEYFSETQRNKGNFPGRFSGRQFSNSRSEMNVSTLELGDSALYLCASYLRAGNEQFFGPGTRLTVL.